Listed below are T cell receptor beta chains from one sample, sequenced in a study of CD8+CD57+ T cells in acquired aplastic anemia. TCRdb re-analysed the reads in MiXCR, keeping a single row per CDR3 protein. This table has some 200,000 distinct CDR3 sequences, roughly 55% appearing once. What was sequenced was sorted CD4+, CD8+, or CD8+CD57+ T cells (not recorded which) from PBMCs. The receptors here all came from a human donor in good health. Each CDR3 is given without its conserved first and last residue. A row's size may be missing; if present it is once, few, many or a size class.

clone_size	cdr3_length	v_call	j_call	cdr3_aa
-	12	TRBV20-1	TRBJ2-3	SARVIGDTDTQY
-	12	TRBV11-1	TRBJ2-7	ASSLTQGRNEQY
-	12	TRBV5-1	TRBJ2-1	ASSLDMRGNEQF
-	12	TRBV10-3	TRBJ1-6	AITEGQGISPLH
many	14	TRBV7-8	TRBJ2-3	ASSYTSGRAADTQY
-	11	TRBV24-1	TRBJ2-6	ATGQTGANVLT
many	13	TRBV7-9	TRBJ1-3	ASSFQDTSGNTIY
-	10	TRBV15	TRBJ2-7	ATSPGAYEQY
-	14	TRBV7-7	TRBJ2-3	ASSLGTSGSYNEQY
-	13	TRBV7-3	TRBJ2-7	ACSLVSGSHYEQY
-	8	TRBV7-6	TRBJ2-7	ADGSNEQY
few	12	TRBV7-6	TRBJ2-7	ASSLGRGEYEQY
-	12	TRBV7-8	TRBJ1-2	ASSSAPSNYGYT
-	12	TRBV7-3	TRBJ2-7	ASSSDSLSSEQY
many	14	TRBV27	TRBJ2-7	ASRLSGFAGADEQY
-	12	TRBV7-7	TRBJ2-3	ASSPGLGQHEQY
once	15	TRBV24-1	TRBJ2-3	ATSALVAGERTDTQY
-	13	TRBV7-8	TRBJ1-1	ASSLVGQINTEAF
-	13	TRBV20-1	TRBJ1-2	SASHGGSANYGYT
many	10	TRBV6-1	TRBJ2-7	ATAPAGPEQY
many	12	TRBV5-5	TRBJ1-1	ASSPMDRAPEAF
many	13	TRBV15	TRBJ2-7	ATSRGGDSSYEQY
few	10	TRBV5-6	TRBJ1-2	ASSLNGYGYT
many	10	TRBV2	TRBJ2-7	ASRLGSYEQY
-	15	TRBV9	TRBJ2-3	ASSVDMATRTTDTQY
-	13	TRBV7-9	TRBJ2-1	ASSFRLAAVNEQF
many	12	TRBV6-5	TRBJ2-3	ASSYISRTDTQY
-	10	TRBV20-1	TRBJ1-6	SARGPNSPLH
-	10	TRBV11-2	TRBJ2-1	ASRPGRNEQF
many	9	TRBV2	TRBJ2-7	ASSVSYEQY
few	13	TRBV9	TRBJ2-7	ASSVGVAGGYEQY
-	12	TRBV19	TRBJ2-3	NGKTSGGTDTQY
-	14	TRBV7-8	TRBJ1-5	ASSLPAAAGNQPQH
many	14	TRBV3-1	TRBJ2-1	ASSQGDIRSYNEQF
-	12	TRBV25-1	TRBJ2-2	ASRETGATGELF
-	14	TRBV7-9	TRBJ1-6	ASTQARDRINPPPH
-	13	TRBV19	TRBJ2-3	ASSAGQGTTDTQY
-	13	TRBV7-3	TRBJ1-2	ASSLSSTDFRGYT
-	13	TRBV9	TRBJ1-4	ASSVAGGVNEKLF
many	12	TRBV9	TRBJ2-7	ASSVEREGYEQY
few	13	TRBV18	TRBJ2-7	ASSPGLAGEIEQY
-	16	TRBV11-2	TRBJ2-7	ASSRSGLAGGKTYEQY
once	15	TRBV2	TRBJ2-7	ASSAGQAVLRSYEQY
many	11	TRBV27	TRBJ1-5	ASSSQGSQPQH
-	12	TRBV29-1	TRBJ1-1	SVEEGRGRTEAF
few	11	TRBV27	TRBJ2-3	ASMGGSLDTQY
-	14	TRBV20-1	TRBJ1-2	SARLYGQEAIYGYA
few	10	TRBV29-1	TRBJ1-2	SVERGNYGYT
-	14	TRBV19	TRBJ1-2	ASRDRDYEQGDGYT
many	17	TRBV7-8	TRBJ2-1	ASSPLSPFGSGSYNEQF
-	11	TRBV5-1	TRBJ2-7	ASSVDVAYEQY
once	12	TRBV29-1	TRBJ2-1	SVEGDRVFDEQF
-	12	TRBV24-1	TRBJ1-5	ATLREWGNQPQH
many	15	TRBV19	TRBJ1-1	ASSPTPGQGLNTEAF
many	13	TRBV7-2	TRBJ2-1	ASSTTGGLLGEQF